The source of this TCR beta chain is a study of cytomegalovirus exposure and HLA in healthy donors. Whole-study context: Earlier sequencing of some 190 million T cells yielded 95 million to 120 million unique TCR beta sequences. Findings and limits, study-wide: Reported findings show TCR beta sequences accurately forecast HLA-A and HLA-B alleles in most subjects. Later analysis suggested most CMV-associated TCR beta chains were HLA-restricted. Among the most significant clusters, several appeared linked to common viral pathogens in a later analysis.

After removal of 6 bases from V and 8 bases from J, the junction contained 11 bases not matched to a gene. This CDR3 is 15 amino acids long. Germline V lookup: CDR1 SNHLY, CDR2 FYNNEI. With 60 Vbeta and 13 Jbeta primers, the PCR was carried out. Libraries were prepared by immunoSEQ multiplex PCR; TCRdb keeps only in-frame clonotypes and omits some of them. The sample lists about 110,000 clones, 60% to 80% seen once, with 2.5% to 3% in the top ten. This clone was seen a handful of times. Antigen specificity is unknown. The chain has TRBV2 and TRBJ1-4; TRBD1 matches at 8 bases. The sample consisted of PBMCs. The receptor's source is a female donor in good health and CMV-seronegative. In nucleotides, the CDR3 is TGTGCCAGCAGAGACCCACAGGGGGTTGGGGAAAAACTGTTTTTT. It encodes CASRDPQGVGEKLFF.